This T cell receptor beta chain was recorded in a study of regulatory T cells in long-lasting Graves disease (dated by TCRdb to the early 2020s). About the full investigation: Antithyroid drugs had been taken for less than 3 months by newly diagnosed Graves' disease patients. Patients with persistent Graves' disease were compared with patients with newly diagnosed Graves' disease using TCR sequencing and RNA sequencing of peripheral blood. The study was conducted in China and was registered as a clinical trial. A total of 33 samples underwent TCR sequencing, from about 13 patients with persistent Graves' disease and some 20 patients with newly diagnosed Graves' disease. The full study reports these points: The small sample size was acknowledged by the authors as a limitation that may reduce accuracy. Sequencing and analysis were restricted to the TCR beta chain. Compared with newly diagnosed patients, persistent Graves' disease patients had lower TCR Shannon entropy and fewer highly expanded clones, which suggests clonal expansion. Only peripheral blood was studied, because thyroid tissue, the primary lesion, was inaccessible. TRBV28, TRBJ1-2 and TRBJ2-5 were preferentially used in persistent disease, while TRBV20-1 and TRBJ2-1 were favored in newly diagnosed disease. More public clonotypes were shared among persistent patients (roughly 2,900) than among newly diagnosed patients (approximately 930).

The method behind the library was multiplex PCR. The sequencing machine was an Illumina HiSeq 4000. TCR beta libraries were built with iRepertoire HTBI primers and Arm-PCR amplification of CDR3 regions. Before sequencing, the PCR products underwent gel purification. On the study's bioinformatics: Across samples, some 62 TRBV and 13 to 15 TRBJ segments were identified and used for gene usage analysis of CDR3 amino acid clonotypes. COPE and FqMerger were used to merge filtered high-quality paired reads into contigs. BLAST was used to align contigs to IMGT TRBV, TRBD and TRBJ reference genes, and CDR3 was defined according to IMGT. Any clonotype with a frequency above 0.1% was counted as a highly expanded clone. Repertoire diversity was measured by Shannon entropy, and V-J evenness by the Gini coefficient. A clonotype found in more than one individual was treated as public. TCRdb reworked the public reads: Q25 trimming with fastp, MiXCR clone assembly, productive beta chains retained. Rows are unified per CDR3 protein, each entry keeping the most common DNA and genes. Clone size and V and J calls follow TCRdb, not the original study. The sample data list about 220,000 distinct CDR3 sequences, and about 19% of these were observed just once. 10% to 15% of the sample is in the top ten clones.

This specimen's time point label, per the study, means: newly diagnosed GD, antithyroid drugs for less than 3 months. For both TCR sequencing and RNA sequencing, RNA was extracted from PBMCs in TRIzol. The diagnosis of Graves' disease was made according to American Thyroid Association guidelines. Patients for the study were recruited at an endocrinology department in Xi'an, China. From each patient, approximately 9.9 milliliters of peripheral blood was collected into an EDTA anticoagulant tube. Ficoll Paque Plus density gradient separation was used to isolate PBMCs, and no additional T cell sorting was done. An Agilent 2100 Bioanalyzer and agarose gel were used to assess RNA quality, and a NanoDrop 2000 was used to measure RNA concentration. From the cysteine through the phenylalanine, the CDR3 covers 15 amino acids. This entry keeps only the CDR3 DNA: 45 bases, framed from base 1. In the germline V gene, CDR1 corresponds to SNHLY and CDR2 to FYNNEI. At the junction V is shortened by 2 bases and J by 6 bases, with 16 bases in between.

This clonotype was detected ten times or more. Its recognized antigen is unknown. It has no much larger one-base neighbor in the sample; base qualities were not kept. The sample was also linked to a second study, of T cells in Graves' hyperthyroidism and ophthalmopathy. The second source states: A patient counted as having stable Graves' hyperthyroidism if no progression to ophthalmopathy occurred over 18 months of follow-up. Hyperthyroidism patients were newly diagnosed, had a disease duration of under 2 months, and were aged 18 to 65 years. Patients with uncontrolled infections, other autoimmune diseases, pregnancy or lactation were excluded. Diagnoses were established on the basis of clinical symptoms, serum thyroxine and TRAb, thyroid ultrasound, and orbital computed tomography. The TCR CDR3 was subjected to a first round of RT-PCR using the HTBI primer set and the Qiagen OneStep RT-PCR kit. Most expanded thyroid clonotypes (frequency above 0.001) were also detected in blood, a finding suggesting that blood repertoires may reflect thyroid immune responses. Ophthalmopathy was separated from stable hyperthyroidism by a 13 V-J signature model, with around 90% sensitivity and 81% to 82% specificity obtained in cross-validation and 80%/75% obtained in testing. In validation, progression to ophthalmopathy was predicted by the model with 55% to 71% sensitivity and 72% to 85% specificity, a median of 6.5 months before onset. To identify distinguishing TCR V-J signatures, a discovery cohort of 100 patients was used, comprising fewer than 45 with Graves' ophthalmopathy and about 59 with stable Graves' hyperthyroidism. Prospective prediction of ophthalmopathy was tested in an independent validation cohort consisting of 18 hyperthyroidism patients and some 15 patients who later progressed to ophthalmopathy. The approximately 97 discovery patients were randomly divided into training and test sets at a 7:3 ratio. Thyroid tissue and blood T-cell repertoires from six Graves' hyperthyroidism patients were also compared in the study. After blood sampling, hyperthyroidism patients were treated with methimazole at a starting dose of 30 mg daily, and ophthalmopathy patients were treated with high-dose intravenous methylprednisolone. Libraries were constructed in a second round of multiplex PCR, after which size selection and purification were performed. Paired-end sequencing of the libraries was performed with 100 bp reads on an Illumina HiSeq2000. SOAPnuke was used to process the raw data, throwing out any read that contained adapters or uncalled bases, had a mean Phred below 15, or lacked an exact constant-primer or identifier match. High-quality paired reads were merged using COPE v1.2.5, and each unique nucleotide sequence was defined as a clonotype. MiTCR v1.1 was used to align clonotypes to the IMGT TRBV, TRBD and TRBJ reference segments. Analysis was restricted to V-J combinations with a frequency above 0.0001, which covered about 99% of repertoires. The TCS score was defined as F50 (clonal expansion) divided by E x V (chaos), with BLOSUM62-based TCRdist calculated between CDR3 peptides within each V-J. Welch's t-statistics and random forest reduced several hundred V-J features to under 15, which were used in a naive Bayes classifier (R e1071). No statistical method was used to fix the sample size in advance, and group allocation was not hidden from the investigators. The paper describes TCR Vbeta CDR3 sequencing of 130 to 150 peripheral blood samples, made up of roughly 45 ophthalmopathy patients, 70 to 75 hyperthyroidism patients and 17 progressor patients.

The TCR comes from a woman aged 30 to 39 with Graves disease. Donor details come from another sample of the same person, matched by shared clones. The sample here was peripheral blood mononuclear cells (PBMCs), taken at new diagnosis, from a patient treated with antithyroid drugs. Recombination linked TRBV2 to TRBJ1-2, with no confident D gene call. For the CDR3, the sequence is CASSEQGPAMDGYTF. The sequenced DNA: TGTGCCAGCAGTGAACAAGGCCCGGCGATGGATGGCTACACCTTC.